The 24 T cell receptor beta chains below all came from one sample that was sequenced in a study of blood T cells in healthy people across ages (dated by TCRdb to 2014 to 2015). Libraries came from 5' RACE. The instrument given in TCRdb is Illumina HiSeq 2500. The second PCR ran for roughly 7 to 12 cycles and used a J-beta primer mix along with a sample-barcoded 5' primer. TCRdb applied fastp at Q25 and MiXCR to the public reads, then kept only in-frame beta chains. Every CDR3 protein is listed once, alongside the most common genes and DNA of its rows. For this sample there are 800,000 to 950,000 distinct CDR3 sequences; around 48% appear just once. The top ten clones comprise roughly 13% of the sample. The sequenced sample was blood. These receptors were taken from a man between 25 and 39 years old in good health.

This chain joins TRBV5-6 and TRBJ1-1, with D possibly being TRBD1 (5 bases). In germline, CDR1 is SGHDT, CDR2 YYEEEE. The CDR3 is 17 residues long. Trimming took off 0 bases at V and 1 base at J, with 16 bases between the two ends. The CDR3 DNA reads as TGTGCCAGCAGCTTGGTTGGACACCCTCCTGAGAACACTGAAGCTTTCTTT. Its translation is CASSLVGHPPENTEAFF. Full variable domain (missing parts from reference TRBV5-6 and TRBJ1-1): DAGVTQSPTHLIKTRGQQVTLRCSPKSGHDTVSWYQQALGQGPQFIFQYYEEEERQRGNFPDRFSGHQFPNYSSELNVNALLLGDSALYLCASSLVGHPPENTEAFFGQGTRLTVV.

The gene calls are TRBV12-3 or TRBV12-4 and TRBJ1-4; D unclear. V was cut by 5 bases and J by 7 bases, with 14 bases left in between. The CDR3 has 14 residues. The CDR3, as DNA: TGTGCCAGCAGTGTCGACACGGGAGGTGAAAAACTGTTTTTT. Amino acids: CASSVDTGGEKLFF.

The J gene is TRBJ2-5, the V gene TRBV9, with D possibly being TRBD2 (6 bases). This CDR3 comprises 14 residues. Germline values: CDR1 SGDLS, CDR2 YYNGEE. V lost 2 bases to trimming and J lost 0 bases, with 8 bases between them. Written as DNA, the CDR3 is TGTGCCAGCAGCGTCGGGACTGACCAAGAGACCCAGTACTTC. This codes for CASSVGTDQETQYF. The full variable domain, with the rest looked up from reference TRBV9 and TRBJ2-5, is DSGVTQTPKHLITATGQRVTLRCSPRSGDLSVYWYQQSLDQGLQFLIQYYNGEERAKGNILERFSAQQFPDLHSELNLSSLELGDSALYFCASSVGTDQETQYFGPGTRLLVL.

This chain joins TRBV7-9 and TRBJ2-7; possibly TRBD1 or TRBD2 for D (6 bases each). V was shortened by 0 bases and J by 2 bases, with 14 bases between the two germline ends. This CDR3 is 16 amino acids long. From germline, CDR1 is SEHNR and CDR2 FQNEAQ (reference sequence). The CDR3 DNA reads TGTGCCAGCAGCTTAGCTGGCGGGACACCAGCCTACGAGCAGTACTTC. Translation gives CASSLAGGTPAYEQYF.

The table lists this clonotype with a count of one. The chain employs TRBV20-1 and TRBJ2-7, with TRBD2 matching over 9 bases. The CDR3 totals 15 residues. V lost 6 bases to trimming and J lost 0 bases; unmatched junction nucleotides: 9. Germline-derived CDR1 and CDR2 are DFQATT and SNEGSKA (reference sequence). The CDR3 sequence: CSAPTSGSHSYEQYF. For the CDR3, the DNA is TGCAGTGCACCGACTAGCGGATCCCACTCCTACGAGCAGTACTTC.

The rearrangement links TRBV9 to TRBJ2-3, with TRBD2 as a possible D gene (6 bases). Trimming left V 0 bases short and J 0 bases short, with 11 bases between. This CDR3 region has 16 residues. Germline-derived CDR1 and CDR2 are SGDLS and YYNGEE. In DNA, the CDR3 is TGTGCCAGCAGCGTAGATCGGGGGAGAAGCACAGATACGCAGTATTTT. Translated: CASSVDRGRSTDTQYF.

This chain connects TRBV27 to TRBJ2-7; a weak D match, TRBD1 (5 bases). Per germline, CDR1 MNHEY and CDR2 SMNVEV (reference sequence). This CDR3 region has 13 residues. V lost 3 bases and J lost 3, with 9 bases in between. Here the CDR3 DNA reads TGTGCCAGCAGTTTTGCCAGGGACTACGAGCAGTACTTC. This gives the protein CASSFARDYEQYF.

J is TRBJ2-7 and V is TRBV20-1; TRBD1 matches at 8 bases. The V gene end was trimmed by 0 bases and the J gene end by 2 bases; junction bases not matched to a gene: 6. The CDR3 is made up of 15 amino acids. Germline assignment: CDR1 DFQATT and CDR2 SNEGSKA (reference sequence). CDR3 sequence reads: CSARDPRGQAYEQYF. The CDR3 DNA sequence: TGCAGTGCTAGAGATCCCAGGGGGCAAGCCTACGAGCAGTACTTC.

This clonotype was seen a handful of times. The rearrangement links TRBV3-1 to TRBJ2-2, with D unresolved. This CDR3 has 13 amino acids. V lost 3 bases to trimming and J lost 4 bases, with 6 bases between them. Germline V gene data show CDR1 as LGHDT and CDR2 as YNNKEL (reference sequence). For the CDR3, the DNA is TGTGCCAGCAGCCACGCAGGCACCGGGGAGCTGTTTTTT. Encoded protein: CASSHAGTGELFF.

This chain connects TRBV20-1 to TRBJ2-5, with 12 nucleotides matching TRBD2. CDR3 length equals 15 residues. The V segment lost 6 bases and the J segment 2 bases; nucleotides outside the gene matches: 7. Germline V CDR1 and CDR2: DFQATT, SNEGSKA (reference sequence). This CDR3 is CSAGLAGRLQETQYF. The DNA for the CDR3 is TGCAGTGCGGGACTAGCGGGCAGATTGCAAGAGACCCAGTACTTC.

The chain uses TRBV5-6 and TRBJ1-1, with D possibly being TRBD1 (6 bases). Trimming left V 4 bases short and J 0 bases short, with 13 bases between. CDR1 SGHDT and CDR2 YYEEEE come from the germline V gene. The CDR3 runs to 15 residues. The CDR3 bases are TGTGCCAGCAGCCCGGACAGACGAATGAACACTGAAGCTTTCTTT. Translating it yields CASSPDRRMNTEAFF. The full variable domain, with the rest looked up from reference TRBV5-6 and TRBJ1-1, is DAGVTQSPTHLIKTRGQQVTLRCSPKSGHDTVSWYQQALGQGPQFIFQYYEEEERQRGNFPDRFSGHQFPNYSSELNVNALLLGDSALYLCASSPDRRMNTEAFFGQGTRLTVV.

The chain joins TRBV5-1 to TRBJ2-3, with 11 bases matching TRBD1. V lost 4 bases, J lost 5 bases, and 9 bases stayed unmatched. CDR1 SGHRS and CDR2 YFSETQ come from the germline V gene. The CDR3 totals 16 residues. DNA for the CDR3: TGCGCCAGCAGCCAAGGACAGGGGGCGTCTAGAGATACGCAGTATTTT. This codes for CASSQGQGASRDTQYF.

V gene TRBV28 combines with J gene TRBJ1-2; 7 bases are a match to TRBD1. CDR1 is MDHEN, CDR2 SYDVKM, per germline. The trim removed 9 bases at V and 9 bases at J, leaving 16 bases unmatched. The CDR3 runs to 14 residues. CDR3 sequence (DNA): TGTGCCAGTCTAAGGGGGGGACAGCGAGAGAGCTACACCTTC. This encodes CASLRGGQRESYTF.

This chain uses TRBV7-8 with TRBJ2-5; no definite D call. CDR1 is SGHVS, CDR2 FQNEAQ, per germline. Trimming pared 3 bases from V and 3 bases from J, leaving 17 bases between. The CDR3 has 16 amino acids. CDR3 residues: CASSFQLDTWKETQYF. The CDR3, as DNA: TGTGCCAGCAGCTTTCAATTAGACACTTGGAAAGAGACCCAGTACTTC.

The V gene is TRBV5-1, the J gene TRBJ2-3; 8 nucleotides line up with TRBD2. The CDR3 extends over 16 amino acids. Germline assignment: CDR1 SGHRS and CDR2 YFSETQ. V lost 4 bases, J lost 5 bases, and 12 bases stayed unmatched. In DNA form, the CDR3 reads TGCGCCAGCAGCCCTCAAATAGCGGGGAACCAAGATACGCAGTATTTT. Amino acids: CASSPQIAGNQDTQYF.

This clonotype appeared a few times. The chain links TRBV6-6 to TRBJ1-2, with D hard to call. CDR3 length: 12 residues. Germline V gives CDR1 MNHNY, CDR2 SVGAGI (reference sequence). V was cut by 7 bases and J by 5 bases, with 11 bases left in between. CDR3 protein: CASTSASYGYTF. The CDR3 DNA is TGTGCCAGCACCTCGGCATCTTATGGCTACACCTTC.

This chain links TRBV11-1 with TRBJ2-4; D uncertain. This CDR3 is built from 13 residues. CDR1 and CDR2 (germline): SGHAT, FQDESV (reference sequence). Trimming left V 5 bases short and J 7 bases short, with 12 bases between. CDR3 DNA sequence: TGTGCCAGCAGCCCCCGGTCCTGGAACATTCAGTACTTC. It codes for CASSPRSWNIQYF.

The rearrangement joins TRBV7-9 to TRBJ2-7; D is possibly TRBD1 (7 bases). The CDR3 totals 15 residues. Germline lookup yields CDR1 SEHNR and CDR2 FQNEAQ (reference sequence). V was trimmed by 5 bases and J by 4 bases, leaving 18 bases between them. The CDR3 coding sequence is TGTGCCAGCAGCCAACTGACAGGGACTGGATACGAGCAGTACTTC. It translates to CASSQLTGTGYEQYF.

This clonotype was found once. Since a much larger clone is just one base distant, this may be a read error. The rearrangement joins TRBV7-9 to TRBJ2-7; D remains ambiguous. V gave up 5 bases and J gave up 0 bases, with 14 bases separating them. Germline V CDR1 and CDR2: SEHNR, FQNEAQ (reference sequence). The CDR3 consists of 15 residues. CDR3 DNA: TGTGCCAGCAGCCAGGAACAGACCCACTCCTACGAGCAGTACTTC. Its protein product is CASSQEQTHSYEQYF.

This clonotype was detected a few times. This chain connects TRBV20-1 to TRBJ2-7, with D possibly matching TRBD1 (6 bases). Germline V gene lookup returns CDR1 DFQATT and CDR2 SNEGSKA (reference sequence). The CDR3 covers 12 residues. The germline V and J ends were trimmed by 1 base and 3 bases, with 7 bases remaining between them. The CDR3 nucleotides read TGCAGTGCTAGAGGGGACATCTACGAGCAGTACTTC. Protein product: CSARGDIYEQYF.

The rearrangement links TRBV6-1 to TRBJ2-3; 12 bases agree with TRBD2. Germline CDR1 reads MNHNS; CDR2 reads SASEGT. The CDR3 has 13 amino acids. The junction had 2 bases not matched to a gene; V was cut back by 7 bases and J by 6 bases. DNA of the CDR3: TGTGCCAGCACTGGACTAGCGGGGGATACGCAGTATTTT. Its translation is CASTGLAGDTQYF.

In its sample, this clonotype was seen a few times. The chain uses TRBV27 and TRBJ2-7; 8 bases fit TRBD2. CDR1 MNHEY and CDR2 SMNVEV come from the germline V gene (reference sequence). Germline trimming cut 3 bases from V and 2 bases from J; bases unmatched to any gene: 21. The CDR3 extends over 20 amino acids. This CDR3 reads CASSFSLRRGAPKPTYEQYF. DNA of the CDR3: TGTGCCAGCAGTTTCTCCTTACGGCGGGGGGCCCCCAAGCCCACCTACGAGCAGTACTTC.

This clonotype was seen a few times. The chain is built from TRBV25-1 and TRBJ2-7; tentatively, D is TRBD2 (6 bases). V was pared by 2 bases and J by 3 bases, with 11 bases between. Germline CDR1 is MGHDK and CDR2 is SYGVNS. This CDR3 is built from 14 residues. CDR3: CASSEAGSNYEQYF. The CDR3 bases are TGTGCCAGCAGTGAAGCGGGGTCGAACTACGAGCAGTACTTC.

This clonotype was recorded many times. V gene TRBV5-1 combines with J gene TRBJ2-7; unclear D gene. The CDR3 has 14 amino acids. Germline CDR1 and CDR2: SGHRS and YFSETQ. Trimming took off 0 bases at V and 2 bases at J, with 9 bases between the two ends. The CDR3 here is CASSLAFGAYEQYF. The CDR3 bases are TGCGCCAGCAGCTTGGCTTTTGGGGCCTACGAGCAGTACTTC.